This record covers a single T cell receptor beta chain. The data belong to a study of blood T cell repertoires in COVID-19. For the study at large: Samples representing acute and convalescent COVID-19 were sourced from the United States, Italy and Spain. Sample material is recorded as cDNA or gDNA derived from T cells, B-cell-depleted T cells, or PBMCs.

Seattle patient enrollment occurred during active infection, with longitudinal follow-up thereafter. Original analysis: Researchers report that nucleated cell counts were estimated from reference gene primer amplification. Libraries were prepared by immunoSEQ multiplex PCR; TCRdb keeps only in-frame clonotypes and omits some of them. V, J and clone size are those of that table, while D and trimming were read from the DNA. The sample yields about 250,000 clones, around 89% seen once. The CDR3 runs 15 residues. Trimming removed 3 bases from V and 6 bases from J; junction bases left unmatched: 9. Germline V gives CDR1 LNHDA, CDR2 SQIVND (reference sequence).

The sample consisted of peripheral blood. V is TRBV19 and J is TRBJ1-1; TRBD1 matches 8 bases. The clonotype originates from a woman in her thirties with COVID-19, enrolled during active disease. The CDR3, as DNA: TGTGCCAGTAGTATCCCGACAGGGGTATGGTCTGAAGCTTTCTTT. The encoded protein is CASSIPTGVWSEAFF.